Listed below are T cell receptor beta chains from one sample, sequenced in a study of cytomegalovirus exposure and HLA in healthy donors. Produced via immunoSEQ multiplex PCR; TCRdb's table is partial and in-frame only. Here the sample spans 150,000 or so clones, just over 70% being singletons. The sequencing input was PBMCs. The origin of the receptors is a human donor in good health. CDR3s leave out the opening cysteine and the closing phenylalanine or tryptophan.

V: TRBV20-1
J: -
CDR3: SAYASYEQY

V: TRBV13
J: TRBJ2-2
CDR3: ASSSARAGELF

V: TRBV6-5
J: TRBJ1-3
CDR3: ASRAREAGNTIY

V: TRBV5-4
J: TRBJ2-1
CDR3: ASSIGQGAYNEQF

V: TRBV30
J: TRBJ1-2
CDR3: ACGRDRANYGYT

V: TRBV14
J: TRBJ2-1
CDR3: ASSQLGTSGHEQF

V: TRBV6-1
J: TRBJ2-3
CDR3: ASSEGGHAADTQY

V: TRBV2
J: TRBJ1-1
CDR3: ASSSDMNTEAF

V: TRBV4-3
J: TRBJ1-2
CDR3: ASSQDGGRGYT

V: TRBV5-1
J: TRBJ2-7
CDR3: AKIPRTVCEQY

V: TRBV6-5
J: TRBJ1-1
CDR3: ASSYTSGQGGTEAF

V: TRBV20-1
J: TRBJ1-1
CDR3: SAGRGSEAF

V: TRBV18
J: TRBJ2-1
CDR3: ASSPGPRQGQF

V: TRBV2
J: TRBJ2-3
CDR3: ASGRTDYTDTQY

V: TRBV6-5
J: TRBJ1-4
CDR3: ASQGVGGEKLF

V: TRBV11-2
J: TRBJ1-5
CDR3: ASSLDGRGNQPQH

V: TRBV10-2
J: TRBJ1-6
CDR3: ASKKQNSPLH

V: TRBV20-1
J: TRBJ1-1
CDR3: SPMGPAGAF

V: TRBV7-3
J: TRBJ2-3
CDR3: ASSLTSGGAVTDTQY

V: TRBV2
J: TRBJ1-1
CDR3: ASSSRRGGTEAF

V: TRBV5-1
J: TRBJ1-1
CDR3: ASHRGRGNTEAF

V: TRBV19
J: TRBJ1-1
CDR3: ASSMGTGNTEAF

V: TRBV18
J: TRBJ2-5
CDR3: ASSRVAAARETQY

V: TRBV11-2
J: TRBJ2-3
CDR3: ASSLAGGPTDTQY

V: TRBV5-1
J: TRBJ1-1
CDR3: ASSLDSQILSEAF

V: TRBV7-9
J: TRBJ1-1
CDR3: ASSLGATVNTEAF

V: TRBV15
J: TRBJ2-1
CDR3: ATSRSGKFSGTNYNEQF

V: TRBV5-4
J: TRBJ2-3
CDR3: ASSSGVKKSTDTQY

V: TRBV5-1
J: TRBJ2-2
CDR3: ASSPGSGGNTGELF

V: TRBV29-1
J: TRBJ1-5
CDR3: SVEGDNQPQH

V: TRBV5-1
J: TRBJ1-5
CDR3: ASKFTRDRLTGYSNQPQH

V: TRBV7-3
J: TRBJ1-1
CDR3: ASSPRDSNTEAF

V: TRBV30
J: TRBJ1-1
CDR3: AWSPTYRGNTEAF

V: TRBV27
J: TRBJ2-6
CDR3: ASSPDRAGANVLT

V: TRBV10-3
J: TRBJ2-7
CDR3: AISAGNGQGGRAYEQY

V: TRBV27
J: TRBJ1-5
CDR3: ASSVDRDNQPQH

V: TRBV6-1
J: TRBJ2-1
CDR3: ASIRGVYNEQF

V: TRBV6-6
J: TRBJ1-2
CDR3: ASSMSDTGGYT

V: TRBV9
J: TRBJ2-7
CDR3: ASSVAADTYEQY

V: TRBV7-9
J: TRBJ2-1
CDR3: ASSLRGSRGELYNEQF

V: TRBV7-3
J: TRBJ2-2
CDR3: ASSSSNTGELF

V: TRBV10-3
J: TRBJ1-1
CDR3: ATRQGATEAF

V: TRBV10-2
J: TRBJ2-7
CDR3: ASSDIAGAGEQY

V: TRBV5-1
J: TRBJ2-1
CDR3: ASSLILGRDSYNEQF

V: TRBV11-3
J: TRBJ2-1
CDR3: ASSQTPGPEQF